The 20 T cell receptor beta chains in this list originate from one sample, sequenced in a study of T cell responses to AZD1222 COVID-19 vaccine. Generated by immunoSEQ multiplex PCR, the TCRdb table keeps only in-frame clones and is missing some. This table holds 90,000 to 100,000 clones, nearly 90% found once. The material sequenced was peripheral blood, taken on day 0 of AZD1222 vaccination. These receptors were taken from an adult in good health.

The chain couples TRBV7-9 to TRBJ2-5; D is undetermined. With 1 base removed from V and 5 bases from J, the gap between germline ends came to 14 bases. This CDR3 has 15 residues. The germline gives CDR1 SEHNR, CDR2 FQNEAQ (reference sequence). The DNA for the CDR3 is TGTGCCAGCAGCTTAGGGTCTTCGATTTTGGAGACCCAGTACTTC. Translation gives CASSLGSSILETQYF.

This chain uses TRBV28 with TRBJ1-1, with D perhaps TRBD1 (5 bases). Germline V gene sequence: CDR1 MDHEN, CDR2 SYDVKM. The ends were cut back, 3 bases at V and 5 bases at J, with 13 bases in the middle. There are 14 residues in the CDR3. The CDR3 bases are TGTGCCAGCAGTTTCCAGGGAAGAGGGACTGAAGCTTTCTTT. Protein sequence: CASSFQGRGTEAFF. Full variable domain (outside the CDR3, taken from reference TRBV28 and TRBJ1-1): DVKVTQSSRYLVKRTGEKVFLECVQDMDHENMFWYRQDPGLGLRLIYFSYDVKMKEKGDIPEGYSVSREKKERFSLILESASTNQTSMYLCASSFQGRGTEAFFGQGTRLTVV.

V is TRBV10-2 and J is TRBJ1-6; D is unclear. V was cut by 3 bases and J by 6 bases, with 15 bases left in between. Per germline, CDR1 WSHSY and CDR2 SAAADI. This CDR3 comprises 16 residues. The CDR3 sequence is CASSESITDLNSPLHF. The CDR3 DNA reads as TGCGCCAGCAGTGAAAGTATAACAGATCTTAATTCACCCCTCCACTTT.

This chain uses TRBV28 with TRBJ2-1; no definite D call. The CDR3 runs 11 residues. Per the germline V gene, CDR1 is MDHEN and CDR2 is SYDVKM. V lost 2 bases, J lost 10 bases, and 6 bases lay in between. CDR3 nucleotides: TGTGCCAGCAGTTTAAAGTGGGAGCAGTTCTTC. Its translation is CASSLKWEQFF.

The table lists this clone with a count of one. The chain employs TRBV12-3 or TRBV12-4 and TRBJ1-3; no definite D call. V gave up 6 bases and J gave up 0 bases, with 6 bases separating them. The CDR3 spans 13 residues. The CDR3 sequence: CASSYTSGNTIYF. The CDR3, as DNA: TGTGCCAGCAGCTATACCTCTGGAAACACCATATATTTT.

The chain employs TRBV14 and TRBJ1-2; D unresolved. The CDR3 has 13 residues. Germline lookup yields CDR1 SGHDN and CDR2 FVKESK. Between the trimmed V and J ends, which lost 1 base and 8 bases, there was a span of 11 bases. Written as DNA, the CDR3 is TGTGCCAGCAGCCAAGTAAGAGGCGGGGGCTACACCTTC. Translated, it gives CASSQVRGGGYTF.

The chain recombines TRBV19 with TRBJ1-6, with 7 bases lining up with TRBD1. V lost 3 bases, J lost 2 bases, and 4 bases stayed unmatched. This CDR3 comprises 16 residues. CDR1 and CDR2 (germline): LNHDA, SQIVND (reference sequence). CDR3 in DNA: TGTGCCAGTAGTATCTCGGACAGGACCTATAATTCACCCCTCCACTTT. It translates to CASSISDRTYNSPLHF.

The chain links TRBV24-1 to TRBJ2-2; the match to TRBD1 covers 9 bases. CDR3 length equals 14 residues. V was clipped by 7 bases and J by 1 base; unmatched bases: 0. Germline V gene sequence: CDR1 KGHDR, CDR2 SFDVKD. CDR3 DNA sequence: TGTGCCACCAGGGGACAGGGGAACACCGGGGAGCTGTTTTTT. This encodes CATRGQGNTGELFF.

The chain links TRBV7-8 to TRBJ1-1; no definite D call. Trimming shortened V by 1 base and J by 4 bases, and 13 bases separated the two germline ends. The V gene's germline CDR1 is SGHVS and CDR2 FQNEAQ. This CDR3 has 15 amino acids. CDR3 in DNA: TGTGCCAGCAGCTTAGGGCCGGGTGGAAGCACTGAAGCTTTCTTT. Translation gives CASSLGPGGSTEAFF.

V usage is TRBV21-1 and J usage is TRBJ1-2; the table's D call, TRBD1, was not checked against the DNA. TRBV21-1 is flagged as a pseudogene. There are 16 residues in the CDR3. CDR3 coding DNA: TGTGCCAGCAGCAAAGGCCGGGACAGTCCCACGTATGGCTACACCTTC. It is translated as CASSKGRDSPTYGYTF.

V gene TRBV5-4 combines with J gene TRBJ1-2; D uncertain. Trimming pared 1 base from V and 0 bases from J, leaving 13 bases between. The length of the CDR3 is 16 residues. Germline V CDR1 and CDR2: SGHNT, YYREEE (reference sequence). The CDR3: CASSLSLSYPNYGYTF. For the CDR3, the DNA is TGTGCCAGCAGCTTGTCCCTCTCCTATCCTAACTATGGCTACACCTTC.

This rearrangement joins TRBV11-2 to TRBJ2-7; 9 nucleotides agree with TRBD1. V lost 5 bases and J lost 6; bases outside the gene matches: 8. This CDR3 contains 14 residues. Germline V gene sequence: CDR1 SGHAT, CDR2 FQNNGV. DNA of the CDR3: TGTGCCAGCAGCCGGACAGGGGAGTCCAGCGAGCAGTACTTC. This codes for CASSRTGESSEQYF.

The V and J genes are TRBV5-6 and TRBJ2-7; the match to TRBD2 covers 13 bases. With 4 bases clipped from V and 3 bases from J, the junction kept 4 bases outside the gene matches. From germline, CDR1 is SGHDT and CDR2 YYEEEE. The CDR3 totals 15 residues. CDR3 protein: CASSGGTSGDYEQYF. In DNA, the CDR3 is TGTGCCAGCAGCGGGGGGACTAGCGGGGACTACGAGCAGTACTTC. Filled out from reference TRBV5-6 and TRBJ2-7, the complete variable domain reads DAGVTQSPTHLIKTRGQQVTLRCSPKSGHDTVSWYQQALGQGPQFIFQYYEEEERQRGNFPDRFSGHQFPNYSSELNVNALLLGDSALYLCASSGGTSGDYEQYFGPGTRLTVT.

This chain links TRBV7-2 with TRBJ1-5; weak D call: TRBD1 (5 bases). The ends were cut back, 1 base at V and 7 bases at J, with 17 bases in the middle. CDR3 length equals 16 residues. The germline V gene encodes CDR1 SGHTA and CDR2 FQGNSA. CDR3: CASSLVSVRVEQPQHF. As DNA, the CDR3 is TGTGCCAGCAGCTTAGTATCCGTCAGGGTAGAACAGCCCCAGCATTTT.

The rearrangement joins TRBV5-6 to TRBJ1-5; 9 positions agree with TRBD1. The V and J ends lost 4 bases and 4 bases, in that order; junction bases with no gene match: 9. Germline lookup yields CDR1 SGHDT and CDR2 YYEEEE. There are 16 residues in the CDR3. CDR3 coding DNA: TGTGCCAGCAGCCATTCGAACGACAGGGGGAATCAGCCCCAGCATTTT. Its translation is CASSHSNDRGNQPQHF.

For the CDR3, the DNA is TGTGCCAGCAGCGGTCAGGGGCCGCGTTATGAAAAACTGTTTTTT. Its translation is CASSGQGPRYEKLFF. This chain uses TRBV7-6 with TRBJ1-4; tentative D call: TRBD1 (6 bases). V gave up 5 bases and J gave up 6 bases, with 16 bases separating them. Germline loops: CDR1 SGHVS, CDR2 FNYEAQ. This CDR3 region has 15 residues.

The V gene is TRBV27, the J gene TRBJ2-1; the D is unclear. V dropped 5 bases and J dropped 3 bases, with 17 bases sitting between them. Germline lookup yields CDR1 MNHEY and CDR2 SMNVEV (reference sequence). The CDR3 is made up of 16 amino acids. DNA of the CDR3: TGTGCCAGCAGTAGGCGGAGCTGGACCTACTACAATGAGCAGTTCTTC. Translated: CASSRRSWTYYNEQFF.

Turning to this clone: This same CDR3 is encoded by further DNA sequences in the sample. J is TRBJ1-5 and V is TRBV6-2 or TRBV6-3, with TRBD1 matching over 8 bases. V lost 4 bases and J lost 6; bases outside the gene matches: 2. This CDR3 comprises 13 residues. Germline CDR1 and CDR2: MNHEY and SVGEGT. CDR3 bases: TGTGCCAGCAGTTCGACAGGGGTTCAGCCCCAGCATTTT. This encodes CASSSTGVQPQHF.

The DNA for the CDR3 is TGTGCCAGCCACCCGCGGGGGATGGGGCCCCAGCATTTT. It is translated as CASHPRGMGPQHF. The V call is TRBV2, the J call TRBJ1-5; D is possibly TRBD1 (5 bases). In germline, CDR1 is SNHLY, CDR2 FYNNEI. This CDR3 contains 13 residues. V gave up 8 bases and J gave up 9 bases, with 17 bases separating them.

This chain links TRBV10-3 with TRBJ2-3, with 11 bases lining up with TRBD2. Losses at the gene ends were 11 bases for V and 4 bases for J; bases not matched to a gene: 11. Germline CDR1 is ENHRY and CDR2 is SYGVKD. There are 15 residues in the CDR3. CDR3 DNA sequence: TGTGCCTCCAAAGGTAGCGGGGGGGCCTCAGATACGCAGTATTTT. Residues: CASKGSGGASDTQYF.